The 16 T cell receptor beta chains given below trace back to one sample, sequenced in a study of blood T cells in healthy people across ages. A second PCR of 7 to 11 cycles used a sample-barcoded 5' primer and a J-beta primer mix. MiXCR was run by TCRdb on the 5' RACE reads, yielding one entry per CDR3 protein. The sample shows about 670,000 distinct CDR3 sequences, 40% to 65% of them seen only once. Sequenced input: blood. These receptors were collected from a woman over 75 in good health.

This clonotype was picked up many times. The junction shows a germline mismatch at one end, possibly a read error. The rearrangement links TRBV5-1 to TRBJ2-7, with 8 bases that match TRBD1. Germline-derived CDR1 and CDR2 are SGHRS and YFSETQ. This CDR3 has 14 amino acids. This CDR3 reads CASSVGQGPYEQYF. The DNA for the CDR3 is TGTGCCAGCAGTGTTGGACAGGGCCCCTACGAGCAGTACTTC.

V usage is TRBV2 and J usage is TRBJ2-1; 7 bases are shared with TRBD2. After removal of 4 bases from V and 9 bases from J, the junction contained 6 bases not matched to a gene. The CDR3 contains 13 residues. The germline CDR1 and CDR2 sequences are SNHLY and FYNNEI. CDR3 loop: CASSVVASGEQFF. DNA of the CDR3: TGTGCCAGCAGTGTGGTTGCTAGCGGTGAGCAGTTCTTC.

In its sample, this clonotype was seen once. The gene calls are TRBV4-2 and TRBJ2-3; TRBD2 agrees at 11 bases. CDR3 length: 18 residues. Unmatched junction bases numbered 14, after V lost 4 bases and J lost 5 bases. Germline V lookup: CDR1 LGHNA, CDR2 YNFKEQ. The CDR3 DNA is TGTGCCAGCAGCCGTCAACCAACTAGCGGGAGTAGTATAGATACGCAGTATTTT. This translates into CASSRQPTSGSSIDTQYF.

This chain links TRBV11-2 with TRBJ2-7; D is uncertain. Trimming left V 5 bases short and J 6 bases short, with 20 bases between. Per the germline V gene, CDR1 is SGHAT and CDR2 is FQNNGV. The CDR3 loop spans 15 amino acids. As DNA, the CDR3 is TGTGCCAGCAGCCCAAGCCCCAGATCAAAAGGCGAGCAGTACTTC. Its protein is CASSPSPRSKGEQYF.

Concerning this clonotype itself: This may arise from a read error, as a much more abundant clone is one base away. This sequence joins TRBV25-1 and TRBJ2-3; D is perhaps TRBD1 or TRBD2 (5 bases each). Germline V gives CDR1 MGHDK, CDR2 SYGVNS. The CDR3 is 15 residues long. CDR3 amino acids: CASSDVVSSTGTQYF. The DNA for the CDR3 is TGTGCCAGCAGTGACGTTGTCTCTAGCACAGGTACGCAGTATTTT.

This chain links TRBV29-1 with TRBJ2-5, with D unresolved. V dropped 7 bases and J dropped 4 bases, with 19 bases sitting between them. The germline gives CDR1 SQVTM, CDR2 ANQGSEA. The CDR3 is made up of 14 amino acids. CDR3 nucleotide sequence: TGCAGCGCCTCCCGAATACTGGCCGGAGAGACCCAGTACTTC. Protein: CSASRILAGETQYF.

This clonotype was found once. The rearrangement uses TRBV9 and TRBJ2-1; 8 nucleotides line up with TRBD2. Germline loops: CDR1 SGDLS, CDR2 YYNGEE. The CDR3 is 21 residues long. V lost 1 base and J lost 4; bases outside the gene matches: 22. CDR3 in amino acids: CASSVTAYGVRGSGVYNEQFF. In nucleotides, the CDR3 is TGTGCCAGCAGCGTAACTGCATACGGTGTACGTGGTAGCGGGGTATACAATGAGCAGTTCTTC. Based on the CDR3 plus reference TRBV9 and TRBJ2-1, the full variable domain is DSGVTQTPKHLITATGQRVTLRCSPRSGDLSVYWYQQSLDQGLQFLIQYYNGEERAKGNILERFSAQQFPDLHSELNLSSLELGDSALYFCASSVTAYGVRGSGVYNEQFFGPGTRLTVL.

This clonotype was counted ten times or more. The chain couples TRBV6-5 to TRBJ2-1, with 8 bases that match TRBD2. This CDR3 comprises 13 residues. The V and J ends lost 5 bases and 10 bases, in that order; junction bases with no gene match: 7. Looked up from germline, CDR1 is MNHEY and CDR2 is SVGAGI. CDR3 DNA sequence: TGTGCCAGCAGTAGCAGCGGGGGTGGGGAGCAGTTCTTC. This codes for CASSSSGGGEQFF.

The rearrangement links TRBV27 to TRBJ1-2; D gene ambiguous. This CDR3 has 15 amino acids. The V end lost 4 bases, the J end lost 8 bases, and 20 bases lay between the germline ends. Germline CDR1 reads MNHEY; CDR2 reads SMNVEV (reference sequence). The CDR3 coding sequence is TGTGCCAGCAGTTACTCGGTACGATCGGTATTGGGCTACACCTTC. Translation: CASSYSVRSVLGYTF.

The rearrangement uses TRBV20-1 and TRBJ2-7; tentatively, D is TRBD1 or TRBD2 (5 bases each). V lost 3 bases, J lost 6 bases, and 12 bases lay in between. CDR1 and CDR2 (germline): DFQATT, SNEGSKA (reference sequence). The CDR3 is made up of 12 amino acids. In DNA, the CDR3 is TGCAGTGCTAGCCAGGGAGCTGGCGAGCAGTACTTC. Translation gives CSASQGAGEQYF.

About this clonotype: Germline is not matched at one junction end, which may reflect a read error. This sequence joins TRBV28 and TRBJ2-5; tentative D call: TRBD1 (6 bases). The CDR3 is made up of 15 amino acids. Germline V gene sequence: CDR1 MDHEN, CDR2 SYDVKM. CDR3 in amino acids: CASRLDRILQGTQYF. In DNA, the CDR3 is TGTGCCAGCAGACTCGACAGGATCCTCCAAGGGACCCAGTACTTC.

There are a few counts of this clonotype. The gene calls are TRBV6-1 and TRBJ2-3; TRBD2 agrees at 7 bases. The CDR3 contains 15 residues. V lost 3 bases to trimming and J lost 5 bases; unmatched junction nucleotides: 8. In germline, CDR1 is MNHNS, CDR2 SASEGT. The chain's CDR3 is CASSDAGDGRDTQYF. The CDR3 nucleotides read TGTGCCAGCAGTGATGCGGGGGACGGGAGAGATACGCAGTATTTT.

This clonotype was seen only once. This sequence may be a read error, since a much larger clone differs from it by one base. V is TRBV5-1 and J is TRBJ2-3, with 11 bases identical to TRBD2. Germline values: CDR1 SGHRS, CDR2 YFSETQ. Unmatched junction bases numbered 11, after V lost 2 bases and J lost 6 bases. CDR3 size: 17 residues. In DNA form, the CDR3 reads TGCGCCAGCAGCTTCCCGGTACTAGCGGGGGAACGGGATACGCAGTATTTT. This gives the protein CASSFPVLAGERDTQYF.

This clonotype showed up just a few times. CDR3: CASSPPRTGELFF. The CDR3 coding sequence is TGTGCCAGCTCACCACCCAGAACCGGGGAGCTGTTTTTT. This sequence joins TRBV18 and TRBJ2-2; D remains unclear. The CDR3 loop spans 13 amino acids. Trimming removed 0 bases at V and 5 bases at J, with 4 bases between. CDR1 and CDR2 (germline): KGHSH, LQKENI. The whole variable domain, filled in from reference TRBV18 and TRBJ2-2, reads NAGVMQNPRHLVRRRGQEARLRCSPMKGHSHVYWYRQLPEEGLKFMVYLQKENIIDESGMPKERFSAEFPKEGPSILRIQQVVRGDSAAYFCASSPPRTGELFFGEGSRLTVL.

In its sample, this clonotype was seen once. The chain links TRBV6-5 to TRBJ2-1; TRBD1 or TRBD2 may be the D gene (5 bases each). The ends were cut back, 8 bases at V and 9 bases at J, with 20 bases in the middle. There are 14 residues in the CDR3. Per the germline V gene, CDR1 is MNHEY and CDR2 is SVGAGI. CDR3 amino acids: CASALLPSGTEQFF. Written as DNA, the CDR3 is TGTGCCAGCGCCTTACTACCTTCCGGGACTGAGCAGTTCTTC.

In nucleotides, the CDR3 is TGCAGTGCCCTTTCCGGGACAGATGAAAAACTGTTTTTT. Its translation is CSALSGTDEKLFF. The rearrangement links TRBV20-1 to TRBJ1-4, with 7 bases fitting TRBD1. The germline V gene has CDR1 DFQATT and CDR2 SNEGSKA (reference sequence). V lost 6 bases, J lost 6 bases, and 7 bases stayed unmatched. The CDR3 covers 13 residues.